A selection of T cell receptor beta chains follows, all from one sample in a study of blood T cell repertoires in COVID-19. Clones were read by immunoSEQ multiplex PCR, and TCRdb kept only the in-frame ones, dropping some. The sample lists about 82,000 clones, 85% to 90% occurring once. What was sequenced was PBMCs or T cells enriched from blood (not recorded which). The receptors were gathered from a woman aged 45 to 65 with acute COVID-19. Each CDR3 is given with its conserved first and last residue. The size field is filled for only some rows; it gives once, few, many or a size class.

clone_size	v_call	j_call	cdr3_aa
-	TRBV3-1/TRBV3-2	TRBJ2-1	CASSHPFNEQFF
-	TRBV7-2	TRBJ2-3	CASSQRAGGGTDTQYF
-	TRBV6-5	TRBJ1-4	CASGRGTNEKLFF
-	TRBV11-3	TRBJ2-1	CASTPGLEGGEQFF
-	TRBV6-2/TRBV6-3	TRBJ2-1	CASSYPTSGKYNEQFF
-	TRBV2	TRBJ2-3	CASSEMGTGTDTQYF
once	TRBV10-3	TRBJ2-1	CAIRGAGSDEQFF
-	TRBV6-4	TRBJ1-1	CASSDRTGGLAFF
few	TRBV19	TRBJ1-1	CASSMGQKPGANTEAFF
-	TRBV6-2/TRBV6-3	TRBJ2-5	CASSSHKQPGTSGRAGETQYF
-	TRBV21-1	TRBJ2-3	CASSNVLGPDTQYF
-	TRBV7-9	TRBJ1-1	CASSPTGREAFF
once	TRBV3-1/TRBV3-2	TRBJ2-7	CASSHLENEQYF
few	TRBV19	TRBJ2-3	CASSTRGTSGNTQYF
-	TRBV5-1	TRBJ2-1	CASREASGRGNEQFF
-	TRBV10-2	TRBJ1-1	CASSLQGLNTEAFF
-	TRBV27	TRBJ1-6	CASSLWDRASPLHF
-	TRBV29-1	TRBJ1-1	CSVEDGGWAEAFF
-	TRBV5-4	TRBJ1-1	CASSIQGVSAFF
-	TRBV10-3	TRBJ1-5	CAILSGTPYSNQPQHF
-	TRBV12-5	TRBJ1-1	CASGLPRSTTGNTEAFF
-	TRBV5-4	TRBJ1-2	CASSLEEDYGYTF
-	TRBV27	TRBJ1-1	CASSAPGLGSEAFF
-	TRBV5-1	TRBJ2-3	CASSLRGYPQDTQYF
-	TRBV3-1/TRBV3-2	TRBJ2-7	CASSDRTGVGEQYF
-	TRBV6-4	TRBJ1-2	CASSDPGQGYGYTF
-	TRBV2	TRBJ2-7	CASRTDRGPKEQYF
-	TRBV30	TRBJ1-1	CAWSGYSDRAADMNTEAFF
-	TRBV6-5	TRBJ2-1	CASRSGSTDVNEQFF
-	TRBV3-1/TRBV3-2	TRBJ2-7	CASSRDSGFYEQYF
once	TRBV7-2	TRBJ1-2	CASSTTDRVFSYGYTF
-	TRBV5-1	TRBJ2-3	CASTRGDSTDTQYF
-	TRBV3-1/TRBV3-2	TRBJ2-5	CASSQFGAVQETQYF
once	TRBV6-2/TRBV6-3	TRBJ1-1	CASSYVRGGKDTEAFF
-	TRBV7-3	TRBJ2-3	CASSFGREADTQYF
few	TRBV6-6	TRBJ2-7	CASSPIGAPNQGGSYEQYF
-	TRBV7-2	TRBJ1-1	CASSLNRDRARTEAFF
-	TRBV19	TRBJ1-2	CASSSSGDGVYGYTF
-	TRBV4-2	TRBJ1-1	CASSQLQGFTEAFF
-	TRBV2	TRBJ1-1	CAVAAVTGGTEAFF
-	TRBV13	TRBJ2-3	CASSSTAGTSTDTQYF
once	TRBV29-1	TRBJ2-7	CSVLQGPLSLEQYF
-	TRBV7-8	TRBJ2-1	CASSLAEHNEQFF
-	TRBV9	TRBJ1-4	CASSVDPGSNEKLFF
-	TRBV15	TRBJ1-1	CATSSDRGGLRATEAFF
few	TRBV19	TRBJ2-2	CASSSWDRFNTGELFF
-	TRBV25-1	TRBJ1-1	CASSGQGVNTEAFF
-	TRBV21-1	TRBJ1-2	CASSKRSRGQNYGYTF
-	TRBV4-3	TRBJ2-2	CASSYTGTGNTGELFF
-	TRBV18	TRBJ2-1	CASSPEDARAIFIDEQFF
-	TRBV27	TRBJ2-3	CASSTFRGGTDTQYF
-	TRBV5-6	TRBJ1-6	CASSSGTAASPLHF
-	TRBV14	TRBJ1-2	CASSPVTGPYGYTF
-	TRBV29-1	TRBJ1-3	CSVGQGNSGNTIYF
once	TRBV13	TRBJ1-6	CASSLGGLASPLHF
-	TRBV27	TRBJ1-1	CASSPRGNTEAFF
-	TRBV5-1	TRBJ1-1	CASRSDGQGSTEAFF